These 20 T cell receptor beta chains were all obtained from the same sample, sequenced in a study of HIV-infected patients and healthy controls. Antiretroviral therapy had run roughly three months, about 14 weeks, before follow-up blood collection. The repertoire came from unfractionated whole blood and reflected all unsorted peripheral T cells. 450 to 600 ng RNA was reverse transcribed with alpha and beta constant-region primers. Separate chain-specific third strand synthesis with multiplexing indices produced the alpha and beta libraries. TCRdb re-called the 5' RACE reads through MiXCR, storing one row per CDR3 protein. This sample has roughly 14,000 distinct CDR3 sequences, with roughly an eighth found just once. Sequencing was performed on blood, taken during antiretroviral therapy. All receptors derive from an adult with HIV infection. The donor label of this sample is uncertain.

This clonotype was counted ten times or more. This chain connects TRBV12-3 or TRBV12-4 to TRBJ2-7, with D possibly being TRBD1 or TRBD2 (5 bases each). The ends were cut back, 6 bases at V and 0 bases at J, with 12 bases in the middle. This CDR3 spans 14 amino acids. CDR3 amino acids: CASRAGTASYEQYF. Written as DNA, the CDR3 is TGTGCCAGCAGGGCCGGGACGGCCTCCTACGAGCAGTACTTC.

The CDR3 spells CASSYYRGQVEFF. The DNA for the CDR3 is TGTGCCAGCAGCTACTACAGGGGGCAGGTTGAGTTCTTC. This rearrangement joins TRBV7-9 to TRBJ2-1, with 9 nucleotides matching TRBD1. CDR1 and CDR2 from the germline V gene are SEHNR and FQNEAQ (reference sequence). The V gene end was trimmed by 4 bases and the J gene end by 14 bases; junction bases not matched to a gene: 9. CDR3 length: 13 amino acids.

Notes on this clonotype: With a much larger clone just one base away, this may be a read error. The chain is built from TRBV4-1 and TRBJ2-2; D not resolved. This CDR3 region has 17 residues. Germline CDR1 and CDR2: MGHRA and YSYEKL. Here the CDR3 reads CASSQLDLIANTWELFF. As DNA, the CDR3 is TGCGCCAGCAGCCAACTGGACCTAATCGCGAACACCTGGGAGCTGTTTTTT.

This chain uses TRBV19 with TRBJ2-5; 10 nucleotides line up with TRBD1. Looked up from germline, CDR1 is LNHDA and CDR2 is SQIVND (reference sequence). V shed 5 bases and J 2 bases; nucleotides not matched to a gene: 5. This CDR3 has 15 residues. The chain's CDR3 is CASSPSGQGQETQYF. The CDR3, as DNA: TGTGCCAGTAGTCCCTCGGGACAGGGGCAAGAGACCCAGTACTTC.

This clonotype was found a few times. The chain employs TRBV5-4 and TRBJ2-1; the D gene is possibly TRBD2 (6 bases). CDR3 length: 13 residues. In germline, CDR1 is SGHNT, CDR2 YYREEE (reference sequence). Trimming shortened V by 4 bases and J by 9 bases, and 14 bases separated the two germline ends. The CDR3 DNA is TGTGCCAGCAGCCGCGGGGCCTGGGGTGAGCAGTTCTTC. The encoded protein is CASSRGAWGEQFF.

There are many counts of this clonotype. This sequence joins TRBV12-3 or TRBV12-4 and TRBJ2-2; the D is unclear. The V end was cut by 3 bases, the J end by 5 bases, with 4 bases between. The CDR3 is 12 residues long. The chain's CDR3 is CASSFRTGELFF. In DNA form, the CDR3 reads TGTGCCAGCAGTTTTAGAACCGGGGAGCTGTTTTTT.

This clonotype occurred many times. The chain uses TRBV20-1 and TRBJ2-5; D not resolved. This CDR3 contains 14 residues. Deletions cut 0 bases from V and 5 bases from J, with 13 bases between. The germline V gene encodes CDR1 DFQATT and CDR2 SNEGSKA (reference sequence). CDR3 loop: CSAREGSPTETQYF. Here the CDR3 DNA reads TGCAGTGCTAGAGAGGGGTCCCCTACCGAGACCCAGTACTTC.

This clonotype was detected many times. J is TRBJ1-5 and V is TRBV3-1; perhaps TRBD1 as D (6 bases). V shed 1 base and J shed 5 bases, with 12 bases lying between them. The CDR3 extends over 15 amino acids. CDR1 is LGHDT, CDR2 YNNKEL, per germline (reference sequence). This chain's CDR3 is CASSQVSGAHQPQHF. CDR3 coding DNA: TGTGCCAGCAGCCAAGTCTCGGGGGCCCATCAGCCCCAGCATTTT.

This clonotype was seen only once. V gene TRBV5-1 combines with J gene TRBJ1-5; D gene ambiguous. Trimming removed 7 bases at V and 3 bases at J, with 14 bases between. Looked up from germline, CDR1 is SGHRS and CDR2 is YFSETQ. The CDR3 is 14 amino acids. The CDR3 loop reads CASRVGRNNQPQHF. The CDR3 nucleotides read TGCGCCAGCCGGGTAGGACGAAACAATCAGCCCCAGCATTTT. Complete variable domain (other parts from reference TRBV5-1 and TRBJ1-5): KAGVTQTPRYLIKTRGQQVTLSCSPISGHRSVSWYQQTPGQGLQFLFEYFSETQRNKGNFPGRFSGRQFSNSRSEMNVSTLELGDSALYLCASRVGRNNQPQHFGDGTRLSIL.

In its sample, this clonotype was seen many times. The DNA for the CDR3 is TGCAGTGCTTACCGGGACAGGGGGAATGAGCAGTTCTTC. It codes for CSAYRDRGNEQFF. This chain connects TRBV20-1 to TRBJ2-1; 11 bases agree with TRBD1. Trimming took 5 bases from V and 7 from J; bases not matched to a gene: 4. CDR3 length: 13 residues. Germline assignment: CDR1 DFQATT and CDR2 SNEGSKA (reference sequence).

This clonotype was recorded at least ten times. The chain recombines TRBV7-9 with TRBJ1-6; D call uncertain. Trimming shortened V by 2 bases and J by 2 bases, and 7 bases separated the two germline ends. This CDR3 is built from 15 residues. Germline values: CDR1 SEHNR, CDR2 FQNEAQ (reference sequence). CDR3 loop: CASSLSGPYNSPLHF. Written as DNA, the CDR3 is TGTGCCAGCAGCTTATCAGGACCCTATAATTCACCCCTCCACTTT.

The V gene is TRBV5-1, the J gene TRBJ2-1; a weak D match, TRBD1 (6 bases). The CDR3 runs 16 residues. Germline V gives CDR1 SGHRS, CDR2 YFSETQ. Trimming shortened V by 5 bases and J by 7 bases, and 22 bases separated the two germline ends. The CDR3 DNA sequence: TGCGCCAGCAGTTCGGACTCCGGGACACTAGGAAATGAGCAGTTCTTC. Amino acids: CASSSDSGTLGNEQFF.

This clonotype was detected many times. The chain employs TRBV14 and TRBJ1-1; the D gene is possibly TRBD1 (5 bases). CDR1 is SGHDN, CDR2 FVKESK, per germline. Between the trimmed V and J ends, which lost 4 bases and 0 bases, there was a span of 15 bases. The CDR3 spans 16 residues. CDR3 in DNA: TGTGCCAGCAGCCCAGGATGGGGCAGCCTGAACACTGAAGCTTTCTTT. Amino acids: CASSPGWGSLNTEAFF.

The chain carries TRBV5-1 and TRBJ2-3; D possibly corresponds to TRBD1 (5 bases). Germline CDR1 SGHRS, CDR2 YFSETQ. The CDR3 length is 15 residues. With 0 bases removed from V and 0 bases from J, the gap between germline ends came to 8 bases. The CDR3 bases are TGCGCCAGCAGCTTGGCGCAGGGTAGCACAGATACGCAGTATTTT. Protein sequence: CASSLAQGSTDTQYF.

This clonotype was counted at least ten times. The rearrangement joins TRBV10-2 to TRBJ2-6; D is undetermined. Germline CDR1 WSHSY, CDR2 SAAADI. This CDR3 region has 15 residues. V was shortened by 4 bases and J by 0 bases, with 7 bases between the two germline ends. The CDR3 is CASSASSSGANVLTF. As DNA, the CDR3 is TGCGCCAGCAGTGCGTCGAGCTCTGGGGCCAACGTCCTGACTTTC.

The sample holds many counts of this clonotype. The rearrangement uses TRBV30 and TRBJ1-3, with no clear D. CDR1 is GTSNPN and CDR2 is SVGIG in the germline V gene (reference sequence). This CDR3 is built from 15 residues. V was cut by 0 bases and J by 0 bases, with 9 bases left in between. The CDR3 bases are TGTGCCTGGAGTGTAGGGCGGATCTCTGGAAACACCATATATTTT. Translating it yields CAWSVGRISGNTIYF.

This clonotype was counted many times. This sequence joins TRBV27 and TRBJ2-1; 8 bases are a match to TRBD2. This CDR3 is 17 amino acids long. Germline V gives CDR1 MNHEY, CDR2 SMNVEV (reference sequence). Trimming at V came to 0 bases and at J to 0 bases, leaving 4 bases not matched to a gene. CDR3 region: CASSLSSSGYSYNEQFF. CDR3 nucleotide sequence: TGTGCCAGCAGTTTATCGTCTAGCGGGTACTCCTACAATGAGCAGTTCTTC.

In this sample, this clonotype turned up many times. The rearrangement uses TRBV12-3 or TRBV12-4 and TRBJ1-5, with unresolved D. The V end was cut by 7 bases, the J end by 0 bases, with 4 bases between. The CDR3 is 12 residues long. CDR3 amino acids: CASTYSNQPQHF. CDR3 coding DNA: TGTGCCAGCACTTATAGCAATCAGCCCCAGCATTTT.

This clonotype was observed many times. The gene calls are TRBV5-5 and TRBJ1-2; D ambiguous. Trimming shortened V by 3 bases and J by 7 bases, and 13 bases separated the two germline ends. Per the germline V gene, CDR1 is SGHKS and CDR2 is YYEKEE (reference sequence). The CDR3 is made up of 13 amino acids. CDR3 bases: TGTGCCAGCAGCTCCACCTACGAGGTTGGCTACACCTTC. Amino acids: CASSSTYEVGYTF. The full variable domain, its missing parts supplied by reference TRBV5-5 and TRBJ1-2, is DAGVTQSPTHLIKTRGQQVTLRCSPISGHKSVSWYQQVLGQGPQFIFQYYEKEERGRGNFPDRFSARQFPNYSSELNVNALLLGDSALYLCASSSTYEVGYTFGSGTRLTVV.

To note about this clonotype: A read error may account for a junction end that differs from germline. The chain links TRBV10-1 to TRBJ2-2, with D perhaps matching TRBD2 (5 bases). This CDR3 has 11 residues. Germline values: CDR1 WNHNN, CDR2 SYGVQD (reference sequence). CDR3 bases: TGCTCCAGCCCCGGGGCCGGGGAGCTGTTTTTT. Translating gives CSSPGAGELFF.